This T cell receptor (beta chain) was identified during a study of blood T cells in healthy people across ages. CDR1 is LGHDT and CDR2 is YNNKEL in the germline V gene (reference sequence). After removal of 0 bases from V and 2 bases from J, the junction contained 10 bases not matched to a gene. This CDR3 spans 19 amino acids. A second roughly 6 to 12 cycle PCR used barcoded and J-beta primers. TCRdb fed the 5' RACE reads into MiXCR, producing one record per CDR3 protein. Of roughly 1,500,000 distinct CDR3 sequences in the sample, roughly 40% were seen once. The sequencing input was blood. The rearrangement links TRBV3-1 to TRBJ2-2; TRBD2 matches 9 bases. This sequence was found in a woman between 18 and 29 years old in good health. CDR3 nucleotide sequence: TGTGCCAGCAGCCAAGAGTTGGGTGCGGGAGGGAGAAACACCGGGGAGCTGTTTTTT. Protein product: CASSQELGAGGRNTGELFF.